The entry below gives a single T cell receptor beta chain sequence along with its context. The antigen remains undetermined. The table came from immunoSEQ multiplex PCR; TCRdb's copy has only in-frame clones and leaves some out. The table lists approximately 110,000 clones, roughly nine tenths of them singletons. The sample is drawn from a study of T cell responses to AZD1222 COVID-19 vaccine. Study-wide findings and caveats: The sample set comprised mostly white British donors with more females, and clonal diversity was possibly underestimated. Repertoire collection took place solely once the T cell response had peaked. The study found vaccine-associated CD4 TCRs spanning spike, dominant at 160-218 and 743-854.

The CDR3 covers 13 residues. Germline V CDR1 and CDR2: SNHLY, FYNNEI. V gave up 5 bases and J gave up 7 bases; unmatched junction bases: 7. This chain links TRBV2 with TRBJ1-2; 7 bases fit TRBD1. The sequences come from peripheral blood, collected on day 0 of AZD1222 vaccination. The clonotype comes from an adult in good health. In DNA, the CDR3 is TGTGCCAGCAGTAGACAGGGTATCGCTGGCTACACCTTC. It codes for CASSRQGIAGYTF.